Shown below are 18 T cell receptor beta chains from a single sample sequenced in a study of T cell repertoires in cytomegalovirus infection. TCRdb independently ran MiXCR on the reads; one entry per CDR3 protein. The profile shows approximately 500,000 distinct CDR3 sequences, about 11% of them singletons. The sample taken for sequencing was PBMCs. All receptors come from a human donor in good health (CMV status not recorded). Some clones in this sample may be carry-over from other donors' samples.

This clonotype has ten or more counts. The chain carries TRBV19 and TRBJ2-3; TRBD1 aligns across 7 bases. Germline trimming cut 3 bases from V and 2 bases from J; bases unmatched to any gene: 5. Germline-derived CDR1 and CDR2 are LNHDA and SQIVND (reference sequence). The CDR3 runs 15 residues. CDR3 in DNA: TGTGCCAGTAGTATGTACAGGGGAGTCACAGATACGCAGTATTTT. Its translation is CASSMYRGVTDTQYF.

This clonotype was observed a handful of times. The rearrangement joins TRBV20-1 to TRBJ1-5; 8 bases map to TRBD1. The CDR3 has 13 residues. Looked up from germline, CDR1 is DFQATT and CDR2 is SNEGSKA (reference sequence). Trimming at V came to 4 bases and at J to 3 bases, leaving 2 bases not matched to a gene. The CDR3 sequence is CSANRGNNQPQHF. CDR3 DNA: TGCAGTGCTAACAGGGGGAACAATCAGCCCCAGCATTTT.

This clonotype was picked up a small number of times. The J gene is TRBJ2-5, the V gene TRBV7-6, with 8 bases that match TRBD1. This CDR3 has 16 amino acids. J lost 2 bases, V lost 3 bases, and 8 bases had no gene match. CDR1 is SGHVS and CDR2 is FNYEAQ in the germline V gene. CDR3 DNA: TGTGCCAGCAGCTTTCCCCGGACAGGGAGGCAAGAGACCCAGTACTTC. Its protein is CASSFPRTGRQETQYF. Combining the CDR3 with reference TRBV7-6 and TRBJ2-5 gives the whole variable domain GAGVSQSPRYKVTKRGQDVALRCDPISGHVSLYWYRQALGQGPEFLTYFNYEAQQDKSGLPNDRFSAERPEGSISTLTIQRTEQRDSAMYRCASSFPRTGRQETQYFGPGTRLLVL.

This clonotype was counted at least ten times. The rearrangement joins TRBV5-1 to TRBJ2-5; 8 bases line up with TRBD2. Per germline, CDR1 SGHRS and CDR2 YFSETQ. This CDR3 comprises 16 residues. After removal of 1 base from V and 1 base from J, the junction contained 6 bases not matched to a gene. The CDR3 DNA reads as TGCGCCAGCAGCTTGCGGGGGCGGGAGGCCCAAGAGACCCAGTACTTC. Its translation: CASSLRGREAQETQYF.

This clonotype was recorded many times. This sequence joins TRBV28 and TRBJ1-6, with a tentative D call TRBD1 (6 bases). The CDR3 length is 17 residues. The V gene lost 2 bases and the J gene lost 0 bases, with 11 bases spanning the gap. CDR1 is MDHEN and CDR2 is SYDVKM in the germline V gene. The CDR3 is CASSLNQGSSYNSPLHF. As DNA, the CDR3 is TGTGCCAGCAGTTTAAATCAGGGGAGCTCCTATAATTCACCCCTCCACTTT.

This clonotype occurred many times. This sequence joins TRBV7-9 and TRBJ2-7; D may be TRBD1 (6 bases). Looked up from germline, CDR1 is SEHNR and CDR2 is FQNEAQ (reference sequence). This CDR3 is 14 amino acids long. Between the trimmed V and J ends, which lost 8 bases and 3 bases, there was a span of 17 bases. In nucleotides, the CDR3 is TGTGCCAGCGGTCTGGGGACAACCTACTACGAGCAGTACTTC. It is translated as CASGLGTTYYEQYF. The variable domain in full, completed from reference TRBV7-9 and TRBJ2-7, reads DTGVSQNPRHKITKRGQNVTFRCDPISEHNRLYWYRQTLGQGPEFLTYFQNEAQLEKSRLLSDRFSAERPKGSFSTLEIQRTEQGDSAMYLCASGLGTTYYEQYFGPGTRLTVT.

This clonotype was detected many times. V usage is TRBV6-6 and J usage is TRBJ1-3, with D possibly TRBD1 on 6 matching bases. The V end was cut by 0 bases, the J end by 8 bases, with 8 bases between. The CDR3 is made up of 13 amino acids. Germline assignment: CDR1 MNHNY and CDR2 SVGAGI (reference sequence). The CDR3 nucleotides read TGTGCCAGCAGTTACTCAAAGGGGGACACCATATATTTT. This codes for CASSYSKGDTIYF.

The CDR3 DNA follows: TGTGCCAGCAGTGAAGCAGTCAGGTCGGTCGCTGAAGCTTTCTTT. Translation gives CASSEAVRSVAEAFF. The chain has TRBV6-1 and TRBJ1-1, with D unresolved. The germline gives CDR1 MNHNS, CDR2 SASEGT. Trimming took off 0 bases at V and 6 bases at J, with 14 bases between the two ends. The CDR3 totals 15 residues.

The genes are TRBV2 and TRBJ2-5; tentatively, D is TRBD1 (6 bases). V gave up 7 bases and J gave up 3 bases, with 6 bases separating them. The CDR3 contains 11 residues. Germline V lookup: CDR1 SNHLY, CDR2 FYNNEI. In nucleotides, the CDR3 is TGTGCCAGCAAGGGGGAAGAGACCCAGTACTTC. As protein: CASKGEETQYF.

This clonotype was seen repeatedly, ten times or more. The chain has TRBV7-9 and TRBJ1-2; maybe TRBD1 (5 bases). Germline CDR1 is SEHNR and CDR2 is FQNEAQ (reference sequence). The V gene lost 3 bases and the J gene lost 8 bases, with 13 bases spanning the gap. CDR3 length: 13 amino acids. CDR3 bases: TGTGCCAGCAGCTTCCCCCAGGACATAGGCTACACCTTC. Its protein is CASSFPQDIGYTF. The variable domain in full, with the rest retrieved from reference TRBV7-9 and TRBJ1-2, is DTGVSQNPRHKITKRGQNVTFRCDPISEHNRLYWYRQTLGQGPEFLTYFQNEAQLEKSRLLSDRFSAERPKGSFSTLEIQRTEQGDSAMYLCASSFPQDIGYTFGSGTRLTVV.

In its sample, this clonotype was seen many times. The CDR3 reads CASSSGQDNQPQHF. The CDR3 DNA is TGCGCCAGCAGCTCCGGACAGGACAATCAGCCCCAGCATTTT. This chain uses TRBV5-1 with TRBJ1-5; 7 nucleotides align to TRBD1. The CDR3 has 14 amino acids. Unmatched junction bases numbered 3, after V lost 3 bases and J lost 3 bases. Germline CDR1 reads SGHRS; CDR2 reads YFSETQ.

This clonotype was detected ten times or more. The chain employs TRBV7-6 and TRBJ2-5; D could derive from TRBD1 or TRBD2 (6 bases each). The germline gives CDR1 SGHVS, CDR2 FNYEAQ. This CDR3 contains 12 residues. Trimming cost V 5 bases and J 10 bases, with 14 bases left between them. This chain's CDR3 is CASSRGRGLQYF. In nucleotides, the CDR3 is TGTGCCAGCAGCCGAGGCAGGGGACTCCAGTACTTC.

This clonotype was counted ten times or more. The chain couples TRBV7-2 to TRBJ2-2; no reliable D call. The CDR3 is 14 amino acids. The germline V gene has CDR1 SGHTA and CDR2 FQGNSA. Between the trimmed V and J ends, which lost 1 base and 5 bases, there was a span of 8 bases. Here the CDR3 reads CASSLGGGTGELFF. The CDR3 DNA reads TGTGCCAGCAGCTTAGGGGGTGGAACCGGGGAGCTGTTTTTT.

The sample holds many counts of this clonotype. V usage is TRBV29-1 and J usage is TRBJ2-1; no clear D. Germline-derived CDR1 and CDR2 are SQVTM and ANQGSEA. The CDR3 is 13 amino acids. The ends were cut back, 3 bases at V and 2 bases at J, with 8 bases in the middle. In nucleotides, the CDR3 is TGCAGCGTTGACGGCGGTACCTACAATGAGCAGTTCTTC. It is translated as CSVDGGTYNEQFF.

This clonotype has a count of ten or more. This sequence joins TRBV19 and TRBJ2-1; no firm D call. The germline V and J ends were trimmed by 4 bases and 10 bases, with 8 bases remaining between them. The CDR3 is 11 amino acids. Per germline, CDR1 LNHDA and CDR2 SQIVND (reference sequence). The CDR3 sequence is CASSRGTEQFF. The DNA of the CDR3 is TGTGCCAGTAGTAGGGGTACGGAGCAGTTCTTC.

V gene TRBV7-3 combines with J gene TRBJ2-5; D is perhaps TRBD1 or TRBD2 (6 bases each). Per germline, CDR1 SGHTA and CDR2 FQGTGA. This CDR3 is 15 amino acids long. V was cut by 1 base and J by 5 bases, with 14 bases left in between. The CDR3: CASSLMGGSGETQYF. The CDR3 DNA reads TGTGCCAGCAGCTTAATGGGGGGCTCGGGGGAGACCCAGTACTTC.

This rearrangement joins TRBV11-2 to TRBJ2-1; D not resolved. CDR1 is SGHAT, CDR2 FQNNGV, per germline. The CDR3 is made up of 13 amino acids. Between the trimmed V and J ends, which lost 3 bases and 4 bases, there was a span of 7 bases. The CDR3 region has the DNA TGTGCCAGCAGCTTCCACGTATACAATGAGCAGTTCTTC. This gives the protein CASSFHVYNEQFF.

This clonotype appeared many times. The V gene is TRBV27, the J gene TRBJ1-6, with TRBD1 matching over 7 bases. CDR3 length equals 18 residues. Trimming at V came to 2 bases and at J to 6 bases, leaving 13 bases not matched to a gene. CDR1 and CDR2 from the germline V gene are MNHEY and SMNVEV (reference sequence). CDR3 residues: CASSLRGPRQGLNSPLHF. In nucleotides, the CDR3 is TGTGCCAGCAGTTTAAGAGGACCCCGACAGGGCCTTAATTCACCCCTCCACTTT.